Presented here are 8 T cell receptor beta chains from one specimen sequenced in a study of T cells in Graves' hyperthyroidism and ophthalmopathy. What was amplified from RNA transcripts were TCR beta CDR3 regions. Using the HTBI primer set, a first-round RT-PCR was run on the TCR CDR3. TCRdb re-called the multiplex PCR reads through MiXCR, storing one row per CDR3 protein. The table shows a few hundred thousand distinct CDR3 sequences, with about 18% occurring only once. The specimen sequenced was blood. The receptors originated from a man between 18 and 35 years old with Graves' ophthalmopathy.

This clonotype has ten or more counts. The chain employs TRBV2 and TRBJ1-2, with a tentative D call TRBD1 (6 bases). The germline gives CDR1 SNHLY, CDR2 FYNNEI. V was pared by 5 bases and J by 1 base, with 11 bases between. The CDR3 is made up of 14 amino acids. In DNA, the CDR3 is TGTGCCAGCAGTTTGACAGGATTTAACTATGGCTACACCTTC. It is translated as CASSLTGFNYGYTF.

This clonotype has a count of ten or more. The V call is TRBV12-3 or TRBV12-4, the J call TRBJ2-1; D remains unclear. V was clipped by 4 bases and J by 6 bases, with 4 bases between them. The length of the CDR3 is 11 residues. Written as DNA, the CDR3 is TGTGCCAGCAGTTCCCGCAATGAGCAGTTCTTC. Its protein is CASSSRNEQFF.

This clonotype turned up a few times. The chain is built from TRBV6-6 and TRBJ1-4; TRBD1 might be the D (5 bases). The germline V gene has CDR1 MNHNY and CDR2 SVGAGI (reference sequence). V shed 2 bases and J shed 5 bases, with 6 bases lying between them. The CDR3 covers 13 residues. CDR3 loop: CASSYPGNEKLFF. Written as DNA, the CDR3 is TGTGCCAGCAGTTACCCAGGGAATGAAAAACTGTTTTTT.

This clonotype was seen ten or more times. The CDR3 reads CASSEVTLPTF. Written as DNA, the CDR3 is TGTGCCAGCAGTGAAGTAACGCTTCCTACCTTC. The chain employs TRBV2 and TRBJ1-2, with D hard to call. V was cut by 1 base and J by 14 bases, with 11 bases left in between. The length of the CDR3 is 11 residues. The germline V gene has CDR1 SNHLY and CDR2 FYNNEI.

This clonotype has just a few counts. This chain joins TRBV4-1 and TRBJ2-1; no clear D. CDR1 MGHRA and CDR2 YSYEKL come from the germline V gene. Trimming took off 4 bases at V and 0 bases at J, with 10 bases between the two ends. The CDR3 length is 15 residues. The CDR3 loop is CASSPRLASYNEQFF. CDR3 bases: TGCGCCAGCAGCCCCAGACTGGCCTCCTACAATGAGCAGTTCTTC.

Of note for this clonotype: This may come from a read error, since a much larger clone is one base off. The rearrangement joins TRBV7-9 to TRBJ2-2, with D maybe TRBD2 (6 bases). V lost 5 bases and J 9 bases, leaving 22 bases between the germline ends. Germline assignment: CDR1 SEHNR and CDR2 FQNEAQ (reference sequence). This CDR3 is built from 16 residues. The CDR3 is CASSLKRASGPRELFF. Here the CDR3 DNA reads TGTGCCAGCAGCCTAAAGCGGGCCAGCGGACCCCGGGAGCTGTTTTTT.

In its sample, this clonotype was seen a few times. This chain uses TRBV4-2 with TRBJ2-7; TRBD1 or TRBD2 may be the D gene (5 bases each). Trimming cost V 3 bases and J 1 base, with 13 bases left between them. Germline V gene sequence: CDR1 LGHNA, CDR2 YNFKEQ. The CDR3 is made up of 15 amino acids. CDR3 protein: CASSQPGPASYEQYF. The CDR3 bases are TGTGCCAGCAGCCAGCCGGGACCGGCGTCCTACGAGCAGTACTTC.

V gene TRBV10-3 combines with J gene TRBJ2-3, with unresolved D. Germline assignment: CDR1 ENHRY and CDR2 SYGVKD. This CDR3 is built from 14 residues. The V gene lost 2 bases and the J gene lost 5 bases, with 11 bases spanning the gap. CDR3 loop: CAISEEGPGDTQYF. The CDR3 bases are TGTGCCATCAGTGAGGAAGGCCCCGGAGATACGCAGTATTTT.